Each of the 11 T cell receptor beta chains below was sequenced from the same sample in a study of T-cell reconstitution after alpha-beta-depleted transplantation in children. This sample's TCRbeta library carried unique molecular identifier barcodes. Using its own MiXCR run on the PCR reads, TCRdb lists one record per CDR3 protein. This table has around 200,000 distinct CDR3 sequences, approximately 15% appearing once. Sequences were derived from PBMCs, mostly from graft donor cells, sampled 360 days after TCRalphabeta/CD19-depleted stem cell transplant. Source of these receptors: a male patient between 2 and 10 years old who had a stem cell transplant for acute lymphoblastic leukemia, so the T cells may come from the graft donor.

The table lists this clonotype with a few counts. The chain employs TRBV5-1 and TRBJ2-7, with D hard to call. Germline loops: CDR1 SGHRS, CDR2 YFSETQ. Trimming cost V 1 base and J 3 bases, with 11 bases left between them. The CDR3 extends over 14 amino acids. The CDR3 here is CASSLSAIYYEQYF. The CDR3 nucleotides are TGCGCCAGCAGCTTGTCCGCTATCTACTACGAGCAGTACTTC.

This clonotype was detected a few times. J is TRBJ2-7 and V is TRBV7-2, with D possibly TRBD2 on 5 matching bases. The V end lost 0 bases, the J end lost 6 bases, and 9 bases lay between the germline ends. Germline V gene lookup returns CDR1 SGHTA and CDR2 FQGNSA. The CDR3 is 13 residues long. The CDR3 is CASSLARGLEQYF. The CDR3 DNA follows: TGTGCCAGCAGCTTAGCCCGAGGGCTCGAGCAGTACTTC.

The rearrangement uses TRBV12-3 or TRBV12-4 and TRBJ2-2, with no clear D. This CDR3 has 15 amino acids. V dropped 5 bases and J dropped 3 bases, with 13 bases sitting between them. This CDR3 is CASSPYWDDTGELFF. The CDR3 nucleotides read TGTGCCAGCAGTCCATATTGGGATGACACCGGGGAGCTGTTTTTT.

In its sample, this clonotype was seen a few times. The chain uses TRBV5-6 and TRBJ2-5, with a weak D call TRBD2 (6 bases). Trimming left V 2 bases short and J 3 bases short, with 11 bases between. Germline V gene lookup returns CDR1 SGHDT and CDR2 YYEEEE. This CDR3 is 14 amino acids long. CDR3 nucleotides: TGTGCCAGCAGCTTAGAGGTAGCGGAAGAGACCCAGTACTTC. Protein: CASSLEVAEETQYF.

This clonotype came up many times. CDR3 bases: TGCAGTGCTCCACTCGGAGCGGGGGGGCAGGTAAATGAGCAGTTCTTC. The encoded protein is CSAPLGAGGQVNEQFF. This chain uses TRBV20-1 with TRBJ2-1; 10 bases match TRBD2. Losses at the gene ends were 5 bases for V and 7 bases for J; bases not matched to a gene: 14. The germline gives CDR1 DFQATT, CDR2 SNEGSKA (reference sequence). The CDR3 contains 16 residues.

This clonotype was seen more than once but under ten times. V is TRBV2 and J is TRBJ2-2; TRBD2 matches 9 bases. Trimming cost V 5 bases and J 5 bases; bases outside gene matches: 3. The CDR3 extends over 14 amino acids. Germline V gene data show CDR1 as SNHLY and CDR2 as FYNNEI. The CDR3 DNA sequence: TGTGCCAGCAGTATACTAGCGGGTACCGGGGAGCTGTTTTTT. This translates into CASSILAGTGELFF.

This clonotype was recorded a few times. Here the CDR3 omits its conserved ending phenylalanine or tryptophan, so a read error is the likely source. The DNA is left out, because the CDR3 cannot be placed on it with certainty; the CDR3 is given as TCRdb lists it. V and J are TRBV5-5 and TRBJ2-5. From its first to its last residue, the CDR3 has 8 amino acids. Germline V CDR1 and CDR2: SGHKS, YYEKEE (reference sequence). The CDR3 here is CASSLEVR.

This clonotype was observed a handful of times. The chain carries TRBV10-3 and TRBJ2-1; the match to TRBD2 covers 8 bases. Germline values: CDR1 ENHRY, CDR2 SYGVKD. J was trimmed by 3 bases and V by 6 bases; bases with no gene match: 4. The CDR3 runs to 14 residues. In DNA, the CDR3 is TGTGCCATCAGGGGTAGCGGGGACTACAATGAGCAGTTCTTC. Amino acids: CAIRGSGDYNEQFF.

This clonotype was detected a few times. The chain has TRBV21-1 and TRBJ2-7; no DNA check was done on the table's D call, TRBD1. TRBV21-1 is a pseudogene. This CDR3 spans 18 amino acids. The DNA of the CDR3 is TGTGCCAGCAGCAAAGGGGGTTTCTGGTTCCCCCCCTCCTACGAGCAGTACTTC. Translation: CASSKGGFWFPPSYEQYF.

This clonotype was observed a handful of times. The chain joins TRBV9 to TRBJ2-1; 12 bases agree with TRBD2. The CDR3 consists of 17 residues. Germline V CDR1 and CDR2: SGDLS, YYNGEE. V lost 3 bases, J lost 2 bases, and 6 bases stayed unmatched. The CDR3 region has the DNA TGTGCCAGCAGCGATCTAGCGGGGGGGCCGGCCTACAATGAGCAGTTCTTC. It encodes CASSDLAGGPAYNEQFF.

This clonotype appeared a few times. The chain has TRBV7-9 and TRBJ2-3; 12 bases are shared with TRBD2. The CDR3 totals 15 residues. The V and J ends lost 4 bases and 4 bases, in that order; junction bases with no gene match: 3. Per germline, CDR1 SEHNR and CDR2 FQNEAQ (reference sequence). The CDR3 sequence: CASSSPSGGADTQYF. DNA of the CDR3: TGTGCCAGCAGCTCCCCTAGCGGGGGGGCAGATACGCAGTATTTT.